A selection of T cell receptor beta chains follows, all from one sample in a study of blood T cell repertoires in COVID-19. Profiled with immunoSEQ multiplex PCR; TCRdb holds only in-frame clones, not every one. The table includes under 300,000 clones, about 83% detected once. Sequenced sample: peripheral blood. The receptors were sampled from a woman in her 50s who had recovered from COVID-19. Each CDR3 is given with its conserved first and last residue. Fields, in order: D gene, CDR3 length, V gene, J gene, clone size, CDR3 protein, CDR3 DNA. D genes are given only for firm matches. Rows may omit the clone size; those that give it use once, few, many or a size class.

D gene: -; CDR3 length: 15; V gene: TRBV6-6; J gene: TRBJ1-1; clone size: -; CDR3 protein: CASSSSTGLVTEAFF; CDR3 DNA: TGTGCCAGCAGTTCCTCCACAGGGTTGGTCACTGAAGCTTTCTTT
D gene: -; CDR3 length: 14; V gene: TRBV30; J gene: TRBJ2-7; clone size: once; CDR3 protein: CAWTGPRRTYEQYF; CDR3 DNA: TGTGCCTGGACCGGTCCTAGAAGAACCTACGAGCAGTACTTC
D gene: TRBD2; CDR3 length: 14; V gene: TRBV7-6; J gene: TRBJ2-2; clone size: -; CDR3 protein: CASRGGGGAGELFF; CDR3 DNA: TGTGCCAGCAGGGGCGGCGGGGGTGCCGGGGAGCTGTTTTTT
D gene: -; CDR3 length: 15; V gene: TRBV7-2; J gene: TRBJ1-5; clone size: -; CDR3 protein: CASSLEQGGNQPQHF; CDR3 DNA: TGTGCCAGCAGCTTAGAACAGGGAGGCAATCAGCCCCAGCATTTT
D gene: TRBD2; CDR3 length: 16; V gene: TRBV5-1; J gene: TRBJ2-3; clone size: -; CDR3 protein: CASKPLAGGPTDTQYF; CDR3 DNA: TGCGCCAGCAAACCTCTAGCGGGGGGGCCCACAGATACGCAGTATTTT
D gene: -; CDR3 length: 15; V gene: TRBV7-2; J gene: TRBJ1-1; clone size: -; CDR3 protein: CASSAKTRFGAEAFF; CDR3 DNA: TGTGCCAGCAGCGCAAAGACAAGGTTCGGGGCTGAAGCTTTCTTT
D gene: -; CDR3 length: 13; V gene: TRBV30; J gene: TRBJ2-2; clone size: -; CDR3 protein: CAWSSQGTGELFF; CDR3 DNA: TGTGCCTGGAGTTCGCAGGGCACCGGGGAGCTGTTTTTT
D gene: TRBD1; CDR3 length: 14; V gene: TRBV6-6; J gene: TRBJ1-6; clone size: -; CDR3 protein: CASSYSDRGSPLHF; CDR3 DNA: TGTGCCAGCAGTTACTCGGACAGGGGTTCACCCCTCCACTTT
D gene: -; CDR3 length: 18; V gene: TRBV19; J gene: TRBJ1-2; clone size: once; CDR3 protein: CASSIVTGLGFKGYGYTF; CDR3 DNA: TGTGCCAGTAGTATAGTAACGGGACTCGGATTTAAGGGTTATGGCTACACCTTC
D gene: -; CDR3 length: 12; V gene: TRBV6-5; J gene: TRBJ1-5; clone size: -; CDR3 protein: CASSRRGQPQHF; CDR3 DNA: TGTGCCAGCAGTCGGCGGGGTCAGCCCCAGCATTTT
D gene: TRBD2; CDR3 length: 16; V gene: TRBV7-2; J gene: TRBJ2-1; clone size: once; CDR3 protein: CASSSRAGLRVNEQFF; CDR3 DNA: TGTGCCAGCAGCTCTCGAGCGGGACTCCGGGTCAATGAGCAGTTCTTC
D gene: -; CDR3 length: 15; V gene: TRBV4-3; J gene: TRBJ1-2; clone size: -; CDR3 protein: CASSQDAGLSYGYTF; CDR3 DNA: TGCGCCAGCAGCCAAGACGCGGGACTGAGCTATGGCTACACCTTC
D gene: -; CDR3 length: 16; V gene: TRBV3-1/TRBV3-2; J gene: TRBJ2-3; clone size: -; CDR3 protein: CASSQRITGSTDTQYF; CDR3 DNA: TGTGCCAGCAGCCAAAGGATCACGGGTAGCACAGATACGCAGTATTTT
D gene: -; CDR3 length: 17; V gene: TRBV7-2; J gene: TRBJ1-3; clone size: -; CDR3 protein: CASSLEGPGRSGNTIYF; CDR3 DNA: TGTGCCAGCAGCTTGGAGGGTCCAGGCCGCTCTGGAAACACCATATATTTT
D gene: -; CDR3 length: 15; V gene: TRBV5-5; J gene: TRBJ2-1; clone size: -; CDR3 protein: CASSFLRDSRGEQFF; CDR3 DNA: TGTGCCAGCAGCTTTTTACGGGACTCGCGGGGTGAGCAGTTCTTC
D gene: -; CDR3 length: 14; V gene: TRBV5-1; J gene: TRBJ2-3; clone size: -; CDR3 protein: CASSFRTTLDRQYF; CDR3 DNA: TGCGCCAGCAGCTTCAGGACTACCCTCGATAGGCAGTATTTT
D gene: -; CDR3 length: 14; V gene: TRBV5-1; J gene: TRBJ1-2; clone size: -; CDR3 protein: CASSLPGQLNGYTF; CDR3 DNA: TGCGCCAGCAGCTTACCCGGACAGCTTAATGGCTACACCTTC
D gene: TRBD1; CDR3 length: 12; V gene: TRBV2; J gene: TRBJ1-2; clone size: few; CDR3 protein: CASRNQGEGYTF; CDR3 DNA: TGTGCCAGCAGGAACCAGGGGGAGGGCTACACCTTC
D gene: TRBD1; CDR3 length: 14; V gene: TRBV6-6; J gene: TRBJ1-1; clone size: -; CDR3 protein: CASSYAGGNTEAFF; CDR3 DNA: TGTGCCAGCAGTTACGCAGGGGGGAACACTGAAGCTTTCTTT
D gene: TRBD2; CDR3 length: 16; V gene: TRBV6-2/TRBV6-3; J gene: TRBJ2-1; clone size: -; CDR3 protein: CASSYSPAGVHNEQFF; CDR3 DNA: TGTGCCAGCAGTTACTCACCAGCGGGAGTACACAATGAGCAGTTCTTC
D gene: TRBD1; CDR3 length: 15; V gene: TRBV27; J gene: TRBJ1-2; clone size: -; CDR3 protein: CASSPRQGSVYGYTF; CDR3 DNA: TGTGCCAGCAGCCCCAGACAGGGGTCGGTCTATGGCTACACCTTC
D gene: -; CDR3 length: 15; V gene: TRBV7-2; J gene: TRBJ1-5; clone size: -; CDR3 protein: CASSSMRSSNQPQHF; CDR3 DNA: TGTGCCAGCAGCTCCATGAGGAGTAGCAATCAGCCCCAGCATTTT
D gene: TRBD2; CDR3 length: 15; V gene: TRBV7-7; J gene: TRBJ2-5; clone size: -; CDR3 protein: CASSGGLAGGETQYF; CDR3 DNA: TGTGCCAGCAGCGGGGGACTAGCGGGAGGTGAGACCCAGTACTTC
D gene: -; CDR3 length: 14; V gene: TRBV5-1; J gene: TRBJ2-3; clone size: -; CDR3 protein: CASSWTEGTDTQYF; CDR3 DNA: TGCGCCAGCAGTTGGACAGAAGGCACAGATACGCAGTATTTT